The rows below give T cell receptor beta chains drawn from one sample of a study of blood T cell repertoires in COVID-19. Profiling relied on immunoSEQ multiplex PCR, and the TCRdb table lists in-frame clones only, not all of them. The sample shows approximately 90,000 clones, roughly 80% of them seen only once. The sequenced material came from peripheral blood. These receptors all come from a human donor in a cohort sampled during active COVID-19. Both conserved end residues are part of each CDR3. Fields, in order: V gene, D gene, J gene, clone size, CDR3 DNA, CDR3 protein. The D gene is left open where the match is weak. Expanded clones get a size class; other rows say once, few or many, or leave the size out.

>TRBV28|.|TRBJ1-2|.
TGTGCCAGCCGACGCGACAGTAACTACTATGGCTACACCTTC
CASRRDSNYYGYTF
>TRBV7-2|TRBD1|TRBJ2-7|.
TGTGCCAGCAGATCGAGGGGGCAGCCCTACGAGCAGTACTTC
CASRSRGQPYEQYF
>TRBV19|.|TRBJ2-2|.
TGTGCCAGTAACCCCCTCCAGGGGGAGCTGTTTTTT
CASNPLQGELFF
>TRBV28|.|TRBJ2-7|.
TGTGCCATCGGACTTTACTCCTACGAGCAGTACTTC
CAIGLYSYEQYF
>TRBV15|TRBD1|TRBJ1-4|once
TGTGCCACCAGCGAAAAGAGGACAGGGAGCGAAAAACTGTTTTTT
CATSEKRTGSEKLFF
>TRBV6-5|TRBD2|TRBJ2-1|.
TGTGCCAGCAGTTACATGGCGGGAGAGTACAATGAGCAGTTCTTC
CASSYMAGEYNEQFF
>TRBV28|TRBD1|TRBJ1-5|.
TGTGCCAGCAGCAAGAGGACAGGGGGGCAGCCCCAGCATTTT
CASSKRTGGQPQHF
>TRBV18|TRBD1|TRBJ1-6|.
TGTGCCAGCGCCGGACAGGCGGCGGAGAATTCACCCCTCCACTTT
CASAGQAAENSPLHF
>TRBV18|TRBD2|TRBJ2-3|.
TGTGCCAGCTCACCCTTAGCGGGAGTGAGCACAGATACGCAGTATTTT
CASSPLAGVSTDTQYF
>TRBV12-5|.|TRBJ2-5|.
TGTGCTAGTGGTTCTGGGGGCGGTTGGGAGACCCAGTACTTC
CASGSGGGWETQYF
>TRBV6-5|TRBD1|TRBJ1-1|.
TGTGCCAGCAGTTATTCCCCGGGACAGGTTTTTGAAGCTTTCTTT
CASSYSPGQVFEAFF
>TRBV14|TRBD1|TRBJ2-7|once
TGTGCCAGCAGTCTGCGACAGGGGCTTGTCAACGAGCAGTACTTC
CASSLRQGLVNEQYF
>TRBV7-2|.|TRBJ1-2|.
TGTGCCAGCAGCCCCCAGACTAACTATGGCTACACCTTC
CASSPQTNYGYTF
>TRBV12-3/TRBV12-4|TRBD1|TRBJ2-5|.
TGTGCCAGCAGACAGGGGAAAGGGGAGACCCAGTACTTC
CASRQGKGETQYF
>TRBV7-9|.|TRBJ1-2|once
TGTGCCAGCAGCCCCGGGGGGAAAGACTATGGCTACACCTTC
CASSPGGKDYGYTF
>TRBV4-3|.|TRBJ2-5|.
TGCGCCAGCAGCCTGAACTTGGACACCCTCGGGTCCCAGTACTTC
CASSLNLDTLGSQYF
>TRBV28|TRBD2|TRBJ2-7|.
TGTGCCAGCAGCCAGACTAGCGGGAGGGCCGACGAGCAGTACTTC
CASSQTSGRADEQYF
>TRBV5-1|TRBD2|TRBJ2-2|few
TGCGCCAGCAGCTCCACTAGCGGGAGTCTCACCGGGGAGCTGTTTTTT
CASSSTSGSLTGELFF
>TRBV11-3|TRBD1|TRBJ2-1|.
TGTGCCAGCAGCCGACTGAACCAACAGGGGAATGAGCAGTTCTTC
CASSRLNQQGNEQFF
>TRBV5-6|TRBD1|TRBJ1-1|.
TGTGCCAGCAGCTTTTTGTACAGGGGGCGGACTGAAGCTTTCTTT
CASSFLYRGRTEAFF
>TRBV28|.|TRBJ2-3|.
TGTGCCAGCAGGATTCCGAGGGGAATCGCTGCGGGACCCACAGATACGCAGTATTTT
CASRIPRGIAAGPTDTQYF
>TRBV5-1|TRBD2|TRBJ2-5|.
TGCGCCAGCAGCTTGGTGGCTAGCGGGACCCGGCTGGAGACCCAGTACTTC
CASSLVASGTRLETQYF
>TRBV5-1|TRBD2|TRBJ2-5|.
TGCGCCAGCAGCTTCGCGGGAGGGCAAGAGACCCAGTACTTC
CASSFAGGQETQYF
>TRBV18|TRBD2|TRBJ2-5|once
TGTGCCAGCTCACCGTTTTCTGGGACTAGGGGGCAAGAGACCCAGTACTTC
CASSPFSGTRGQETQYF
>TRBV28|.|TRBJ1-2|.
TGTGCCAGCACCAACCCGCCTCCGGGACATAGGAGCGGCTACACCTTC
CASTNPPPGHRSGYTF
>TRBV20-1|TRBD2|TRBJ2-1|.
TGCAGTGCTAGTCGGGCGGGAGGGCCCCTCAGTAAGTTCTTC
CSASRAGGPLSKFF
>TRBV15|.|TRBJ2-4|.
TGTGCCACCAGCAGAGACGACATTCAGTACTTC
CATSRDDIQYF
>TRBV15|.|TRBJ2-2|.
TGTGCCACCAGCAGAGATAAAGCGTCCGGGGAGCTGTTTTTT
CATSRDKASGELFF
>TRBV27|TRBD1|TRBJ1-5|.
TGTGCCAGCAGAACAGGGGTCCGCAATCAGCCCCAGCATTTT
CASRTGVRNQPQHF
>TRBV28|TRBD2|TRBJ2-2|.
TGTGCCAGCAGTTTAATCTTGGCTAGCGGGAGGGTTACCGGGGAGCTGTTTTTT
CASSLILASGRVTGELFF
>TRBV7-2|TRBD2|TRBJ2-1|few
TGTGCCAGCAGCTTAGCCAAGCGGGAGTATAAGTGTGAGCAGTTCTTC
CASSLAKREYKCEQFF
>TRBV25-1|TRBD1|TRBJ2-7|.
TGTGCCAGCAGTGAATCGGGGACAGGGATCTACGAGCAGTACTTC
CASSESGTGIYEQYF
>TRBV6-5|.|TRBJ1-2|.
TGTGCCAGCAGTCTCCAGGCTGGGTCTGGCTACACCTTC
CASSLQAGSGYTF
>TRBV28|.|TRBJ1-6|once
TGTGCCAGCAGTTCATTCCTACAGGGCGACCCCTATAATTCACCCCTCCACTTT
CASSSFLQGDPYNSPLHF
>TRBV3-1/TRBV3-2|.|TRBJ2-5|.
TGTGCCAGCAGCCCCAACTTAGCGGTAGAGACCCAGTACTTC
CASSPNLAVETQYF
>TRBV7-3|.|TRBJ2-1|.
TGTGCCAGCAGCTTAACCCCAGGGGCAAGTAATGAGCAGTTCTTC
CASSLTPGASNEQFF
>TRBV7-9|TRBD2|TRBJ2-3|.
TGTGCCAGCAGCTCCCGGACTAGCGGTACGCAGTATTTT
CASSSRTSGTQYF
>TRBV6-5|.|TRBJ2-7|.
TGTGCCAGCAGTCCCCCCAGGGGCCCTGGGTACTTC
CASSPPRGPGYF
>TRBV7-8|.|TRBJ2-7|once
TGTGCCAGCAGCTTAGCTGGGCGAGAGTACGAGCAGTACTTC
CASSLAGREYEQYF
>TRBV7-6|TRBD1|TRBJ2-1|few
TGTGCCAGCAGCTTAACAAACAGGGGGAAGGGCAATGAGCAGTTCTTC
CASSLTNRGKGNEQFF